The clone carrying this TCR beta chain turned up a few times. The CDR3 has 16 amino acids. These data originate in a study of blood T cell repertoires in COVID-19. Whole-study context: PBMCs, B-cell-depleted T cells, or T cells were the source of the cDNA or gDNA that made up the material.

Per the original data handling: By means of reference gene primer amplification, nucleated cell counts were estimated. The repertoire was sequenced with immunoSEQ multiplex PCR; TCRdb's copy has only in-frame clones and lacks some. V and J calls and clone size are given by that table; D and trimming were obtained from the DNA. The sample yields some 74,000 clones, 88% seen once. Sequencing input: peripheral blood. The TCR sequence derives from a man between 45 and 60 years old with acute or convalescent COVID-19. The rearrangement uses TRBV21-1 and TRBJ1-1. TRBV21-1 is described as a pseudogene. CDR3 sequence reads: CASTIRGPEQNTEAFF. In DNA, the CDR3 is TGTGCCAGCACCATACGAGGCCCAGAGCAGAACACTGAAGCTTTCTTT.